This TCR beta chain was profiled in a study of blood T cell repertoires in COVID-19. How the authors handled the data: Reference gene primer amplification gave estimated nucleated cell counts. Produced via immunoSEQ multiplex PCR; TCRdb's table is partial and in-frame only. The V and J calls and clone size are taken from that table; D and trimming were inferred from the DNA. This sample carries some 200,000 clones, approximately 90% of them seen once, and the ten largest clones take 12%. CDR3 length: 14 residues. J gave up 7 bases and V 1 base, and 4 bases lay outside the gene matches. Germline V gene lookup returns CDR1 SGHTA and CDR2 FQGTGA.

The origin of this receptor is a woman in her late teens or twenties who had recovered from COVID-19. The sequenced sample consisted of peripheral blood. J is TRBJ2-1 and V is TRBV7-3, with TRBD1 matching over 7 bases. CDR3 region: CASSLRDSQNEQFF. The CDR3 DNA sequence: TGTGCCAGCAGCTTAAGGGACAGCCAAAATGAGCAGTTCTTC.